This is a list of T cell receptor beta chains from one sample in a study of CD8 T cells in ankylosing spondylitis. TCRdb re-analysed the 5' RACE reads in MiXCR, keeping a single row per CDR3 protein. The sample has around 160,000 distinct CDR3 sequences, 11% seen once; the top ten hold about 28%. Sequenced: blood, either unsorted or a sorted T cell fraction (not recorded which). The receptors were gathered from a male donor with ankylosing spondylitis or in good health (not recorded which). Each CDR3 is given with its conserved first and last residue. D genes are given only for firm matches. Some rows have no size entry. The others give once, few or many, or a class for an expanded clone.

v_gene,j_gene,d_gene,abundance,CDR3aa,CDR3nt
TRBV20-1,TRBJ1-1,NA,many,CSGWAGKSTEAFF,TGCAGTGGTTGGGCGGGGAAGAGCACTGAAGCTTTCTTT
TRBV6-2/TRBV6-3,TRBJ1-1,NA,many,CASSLMNTEAFF,TGTGCCAGCAGTTTAATGAACACTGAAGCTTTCTTT
TRBV4-3,TRBJ2-4,TRBD1,NA,CVSSQGSTGTKNIQYF,TGCGTCAGCAGCCAGGGGTCGACAGGGACCAAAAACATTCAGTACTTC
TRBV5-1,TRBJ2-3,NA,NA,CASSLAGGAGRTDTQYF,TGCGCCAGCAGCTTGGCTGGGGGGGCAGGACGCACAGATACGCAGTATTTT
TRBV12-3/TRBV12-4,TRBJ2-1,NA,many,CASSTTEGLNEQFF,TGTGCCAGCAGTACCACGGAGGGCCTCAATGAGCAGTTCTTC
TRBV5-1,TRBJ2-7,TRBD1,NA,CASSSRQGGDYEQYF,TGCGCCAGCAGCTCGAGACAGGGGGGGGACTACGAGCAGTACTTC
TRBV6-2/TRBV6-3,TRBJ2-7,NA,NA,CASSYAAGKNF,TGTGCCAGCAGTTACGCGGCAGGGAAAAACTTC
TRBV5-1,TRBJ1-6,NA,NA,CASSLDSYSPLHF,TGCGCCAGCAGCTTAGACTCCTATTCACCCCTCCACTTT
TRBV4-3,TRBJ1-2,NA,many,CASSQVMGRGQGYTF,TGCGCCAGCAGCCAAGTCATGGGTAGAGGTCAAGGCTACACCTTC
TRBV4-1,TRBJ1-4,NA,many,CASSQDAGGDYEKLFF,TGCGCCAGCAGCCAAGATGCGGGGGGCGACTATGAAAAACTGTTTTTT
TRBV9,TRBJ2-7,NA,many,CASSVAPGAVDEQYF,TGTGCCAGCAGCGTAGCCCCAGGGGCTGTCGACGAGCAGTACTTC
TRBV11-2,TRBJ2-3,NA,few,CASSFNSAGTDTQYF,TGTGCCAGCAGCTTTAACAGCGCGGGTACAGATACGCAGTATTTT
TRBV12-3/TRBV12-4,TRBJ2-3,NA,many,CASSSSRGTQYF,TGTGCCAGCAGTTCAAGCCGTGGTACGCAGTATTTT
TRBV29-1,TRBJ1-1,TRBD1,many,CSVGTGVAEAFF,TGCAGCGTTGGGACAGGGGTAGCTGAAGCTTTCTTT
TRBV20-1,TRBJ1-1,TRBD1,few,CSAQSGTGRTRTEAFF,TGCAGTGCTCAGTCCGGGACAGGAAGAACGAGGACTGAAGCTTTCTTT
TRBV30,TRBJ2-3,NA,few,CAWRPRGIMDTQYF,TGTGCCTGGAGACCCCGGGGAATAATGGATACGCAGTATTTT
TRBV29-1,TRBJ2-7,TRBD2,many,CSVDRGLARSYEQYF,TGCAGCGTTGACAGAGGACTAGCGAGATCCTACGAGCAGTACTTC
TRBV6-1,TRBJ1-4,NA,few,CASTRMSLNEKLFF,TGTGCCAGCACCCGGATGTCTCTTAATGAAAAACTGTTTTTT